What follows is one TCR beta chain and its context. Its specific antigen is unknown. No base quality values were provided; no much bigger clone lies one nucleotide off. The data were obtained in a study of blood T cell repertoires in COVID-19 (dated by TCRdb to about 2020). In the study overall: Collaborator samples came from the United States, Italy and Spain and covered acute and convalescent phases of COVID-19. A freely available public database, intended as a resource for researchers studying the immune response to SARS-CoV-2, is where the repertoires were released. Samples were obtained from the ongoing ImmuneRACE study (first 160 participants) and from about 1,300 subjects provided by 6 global collaborators. Where HLA class I and class II types were available, the types were taken from metadata supplied by the sample provider, not from assay-based typing. The sample metadata nearly always contained a de-identified subject ID, COVID-19 status, age in years and sex. The prospective study material was composed of cDNA or gDNA derived from T cells, B-cell-depleted T cells, or PBMCs. Subjects who had been exposed to COVID-19, were actively infected with it, or had recovered from it provided the deeply sampled blood TCRbeta repertoires that made up the dataset.

The germline V gene (reference sequence) provides CDR1 LNHDA and CDR2 SQIVND. Counted from cysteine to phenylalanine, this CDR3 has 17 amino acids. Just the 51-base CDR3 DNA is kept, in frame starting at base 1. Clipping removes 5 bases from V and 0 bases from J, with 11 as the unmatched junction base count. TCRbeta CDR3 regions were amplified from genomic DNA using the immunoSEQ Assay, a bias-controlled multiplex PCR. The authors' pipeline ran thus. The number of nucleated cells in each sample was estimated by amplification of reference gene primers within the assay. Sequence reads were collapsed and filtered to measure the absolute abundance of every unique TCRbeta CDR3 rearrangement. For each sample, productive Simpson clonality was calculated as the square root of Simpson's diversity index across productive rearrangements. This is the immuneACCESS table as TCRdb keeps it, with only in-frame sequences that have V and J called. A part of the clones is gone; compared with another copy, unresolved V genes explain less than half, and the rest is unexplained. V, J and clone size reflect that table, while D and trimming were determined from the DNA. The table for this sample lists a few hundred thousand clones; around 89% of them were counted only once. The ten largest clones add up to 1% of the sample.

One collaborating source in Seattle enrolled patients during active infection and followed them longitudinally through the course of disease. The collaborating institutions used their own protocols to collect whole blood in K2EDTA tubes. For TCRbeta analysis, collaborators shipped samples in one of three forms: frozen whole blood, isolated PBMCs, or DNA extracted from either of those sample types. The paper's findings and limits, for the study overall: Clinical and demographic metadata were provided uncurated, with the amount varying by source and participant.

This chain joins TRBV19 to TRBJ2-3; TRBD2 lines up with 7 middle nucleotides. Source material: peripheral blood. The source of this sequence is a woman between 35 and 50 years old with COVID-19, enrolled during active disease. CDR3 protein: CASSLYPSGLSTDTQYF. The DNA sequence is given as TGTGCCAGTAGTCTTTACCCCTCGGGACTAAGCACAGATACGCAGTATTTT.